The present T cell receptor beta chain was sequenced within a study of blood T cell repertoires in COVID-19. This CDR3 comprises 13 residues. Germline V lookup: CDR1 LGHNA, CDR2 YSLEER. Trimming stripped 4 bases from V and 4 bases from J, with 9 bases between. In the original workflow: Nucleated cell counts were estimated from reference gene primer amplification. Repertoires were generated with immunoSEQ multiplex PCR, while TCRdb's copy carries only in-frame clones and drops some. V and J calls and clone size come straight from that table; D and trimming were deduced from the DNA. The data hold over 200,000 clones, with about 91% observed a single time. Recruits, aged roughly 18 to 90 years, lived in 20 to 30 US areas. Researchers sorted participants into cohorts using their self-reported clinical history.

The chain recombines TRBV4-3 with TRBJ2-3, with D possibly matching TRBD1 (5 bases). Sample: PBMCs or T cells enriched from blood (not recorded which). The sequence came from a human donor in a cohort exposed to, infected with or recovered from COVID-19 (not recorded which). The donor label of this sample is uncertain. The CDR3 sequence: CASSPGWADTQYF. The CDR3 region has the DNA TGCGCCAGCAGCCCAGGGTGGGCAGATACGCAGTATTTT.